This T cell receptor beta chain was identified during a study of blood T cell repertoires in COVID-19. Study at large: The United States, Italy and Spain were the sources of the acute and convalescent COVID-19 samples. PBMCs, B-cell-depleted T cells, or T cells were the source of the cDNA or gDNA that made up the material.

In the original processing: Counts of nucleated cells, estimated from reference gene primer amplification, were obtained. Here immunoSEQ multiplex PCR was the method, and the copy in TCRdb shows in-frame clones only, minus some. That table furnishes V, J and clone size, whereas the DNA furnished D and trimming. In the table there are about 120,000 clones, around nine tenths of which are singletons. The CDR3 covers 14 residues. The germline CDR1 and CDR2 sequences are ENHRY and SYGVKD. The V end lost 8 bases, the J end lost 1 base, and 13 bases lay between the germline ends. Sequencing was done on a sample of peripheral blood. The chain has TRBV10-3 and TRBJ2-3; D perhaps matches TRBD2 (7 bases). The clonotype was recovered from a woman aged 70-85 years who had recovered from COVID-19. CDR3 loop: CAIRTGGRTDTQYF. CDR3 coding DNA: TGTGCCATCCGGACGGGGGGCCGCACAGATACGCAGTATTTT.